A single TCR beta chain is shown here with its context. Its matching antigen is unknown. Treatment: roughly 10-day PBMC culture with coronavirus spike peptide pools or control peptides (ViraFEST assay). Sequenced with the Oncomine TCR Beta short-read assay was DNA taken from cultured CD4+ T cells. TCRdb fed the PCR reads into MiXCR, producing one record per CDR3 protein. Of fewer than 20,000 distinct CDR3 sequences in the sample, around 46% are singletons; the top ten hold less than 4.5%. This entry belongs to a study of vaccination and CD4 T cells after COVID-19. The material sequenced was CD4+ T cells from blood, cultured in vitro, taken before SARS-CoV-2 vaccination. The source of this sequence is a human donor who had recovered from COVID-19.

The DNA for the CDR3 is TGTGCCAGCAGTTACCGCTACGAGCAGTACTTC. Translated, it gives CASSYRYEQYF. The chain carries TRBV6-5 and TRBJ2-7; no definite D call. The germline V and J ends were trimmed by 2 bases and 3 bases, with 2 bases remaining between them. Germline lookup yields CDR1 MNHEY and CDR2 SVGAGI. CDR3 length: 11 amino acids.